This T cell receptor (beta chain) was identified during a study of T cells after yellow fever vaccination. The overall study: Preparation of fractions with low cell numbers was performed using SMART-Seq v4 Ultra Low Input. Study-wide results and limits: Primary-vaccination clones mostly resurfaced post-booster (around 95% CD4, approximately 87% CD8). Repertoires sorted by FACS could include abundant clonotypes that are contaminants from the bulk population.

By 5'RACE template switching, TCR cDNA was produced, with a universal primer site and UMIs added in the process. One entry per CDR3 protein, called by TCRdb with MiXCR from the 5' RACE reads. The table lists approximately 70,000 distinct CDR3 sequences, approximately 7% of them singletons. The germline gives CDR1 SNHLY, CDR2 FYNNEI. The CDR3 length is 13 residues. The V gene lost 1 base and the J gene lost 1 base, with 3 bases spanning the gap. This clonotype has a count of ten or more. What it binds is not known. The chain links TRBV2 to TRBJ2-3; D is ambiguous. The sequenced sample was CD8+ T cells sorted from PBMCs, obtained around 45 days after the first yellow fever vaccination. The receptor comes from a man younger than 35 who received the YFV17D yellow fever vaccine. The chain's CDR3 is CASSEGGTDTQYF. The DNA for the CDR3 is TGTGCCAGCAGTGAAGGTGGCACAGATACGCAGTATTTT.